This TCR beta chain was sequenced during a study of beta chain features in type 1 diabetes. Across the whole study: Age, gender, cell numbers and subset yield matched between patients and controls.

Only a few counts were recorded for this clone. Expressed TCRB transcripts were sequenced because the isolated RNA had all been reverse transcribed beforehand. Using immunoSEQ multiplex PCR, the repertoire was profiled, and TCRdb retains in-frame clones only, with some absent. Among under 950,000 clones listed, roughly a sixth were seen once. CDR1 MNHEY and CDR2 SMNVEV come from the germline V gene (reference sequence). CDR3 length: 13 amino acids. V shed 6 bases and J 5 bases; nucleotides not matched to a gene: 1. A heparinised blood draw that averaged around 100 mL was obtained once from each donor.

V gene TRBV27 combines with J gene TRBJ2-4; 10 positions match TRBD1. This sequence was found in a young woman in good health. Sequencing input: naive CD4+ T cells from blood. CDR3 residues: CASRGTGENIQYF. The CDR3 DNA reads TGTGCCAGCAGGGGGACAGGGGAAAACATTCAGTACTTC.